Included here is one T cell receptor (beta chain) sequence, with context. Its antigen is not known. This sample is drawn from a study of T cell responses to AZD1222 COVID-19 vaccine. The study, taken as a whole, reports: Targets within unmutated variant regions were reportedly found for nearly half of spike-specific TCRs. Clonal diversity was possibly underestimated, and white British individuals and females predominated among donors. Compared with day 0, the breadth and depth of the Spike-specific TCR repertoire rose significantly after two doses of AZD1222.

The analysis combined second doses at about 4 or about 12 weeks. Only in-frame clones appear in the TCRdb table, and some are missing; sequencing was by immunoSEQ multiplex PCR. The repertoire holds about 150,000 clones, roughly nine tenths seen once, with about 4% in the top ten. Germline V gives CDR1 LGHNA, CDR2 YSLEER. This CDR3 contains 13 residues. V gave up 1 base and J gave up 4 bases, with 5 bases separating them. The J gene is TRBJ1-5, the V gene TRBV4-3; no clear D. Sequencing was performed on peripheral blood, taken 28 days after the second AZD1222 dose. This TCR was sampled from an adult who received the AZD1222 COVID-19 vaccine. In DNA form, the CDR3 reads TGCGCCAGCAGCCAAGGTTGGAATCAGCCCCAGCATTTT. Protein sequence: CASSQGWNQPQHF.